This is a list of T cell receptor beta chains from one sample in a study of blood T cell repertoires in COVID-19. TCRdb's copy holds only in-frame clones and misses some; the assay was immunoSEQ multiplex PCR. The profile covers fewer than 250,000 clones, with about 91% appearing a single time and approximately 1.2% taken by the ten largest. The sample was peripheral blood. The receptors come from a man in his thirties or forties with acute or convalescent COVID-19. Each CDR3 is given with its conserved first and last residue. The D gene is left open where the match is weak. Clone size, where shown, is once, few, many, or a class for clones that have expanded.

j_call clone_size d_call v_call cdr3_aa cdr3_nt
TRBJ1-1 once . TRBV5-4 CASSLGGDGTEAFF TGTGCCAGCAGCTTGGGCGGTGACGGCACTGAAGCTTTCTTT
TRBJ2-2 . . TRBV6-1 CASSEGWGPNTGELFF TGTGCCAGCAGTGAAGGGTGGGGGCCAAACACCGGGGAGCTGTTTTTT
TRBJ1-1 few TRBD1 TRBV6-5 CASSSTGTVTEAFF TGTGCCAGCAGCAGTACCGGGACAGTAACTGAAGCTTTCTTT
TRBJ2-1 . TRBD1 TRBV28 CASSPITGGLYNEQFF TGTGCCAGCAGTCCAATCACAGGGGGTTTGTACAATGAGCAGTTCTTC
TRBJ2-3 . . TRBV5-4 CASSLVSGETDTQYF TGTGCCAGCAGCTTGGTGTCCGGAGAAACAGATACGCAGTATTTT
TRBJ2-1 . TRBD1 TRBV6-5 CASSYATGGMGEQFF TGTGCCAGCAGTTACGCGACAGGGGGCATGGGTGAGCAGTTCTTC
TRBJ2-7 . TRBD1 TRBV27 CASSRTTGAALSEQYF TGTGCCAGCAGTCGTACAACAGGGGCGGCCCTTAGCGAGCAGTACTTC
TRBJ2-6 . . TRBV27 CASRITGGALKAGANVLTF TGTGCCAGCAGGATTACAGGTGGGGCGCTTAAGGCTGGGGCCAACGTCCTGACTTTC
TRBJ2-5 . . TRBV5-1 CASSEGRYQETQYF TGCGCCAGCAGCGAGGGCCGGTACCAAGAGACCCAGTACTTC
TRBJ2-3 . . TRBV18 CASSPASVGLGTDTQYF TGTGCCAGCTCACCAGCCTCAGTGGGGCTCGGCACAGATACGCAGTATTTT
TRBJ1-5 . . TRBV6-1 CASSEERYSNQPQHF TGTGCCAGCAGTGAAGAACGCTATAGCAATCAGCCCCAGCATTTT
TRBJ2-1 once . TRBV27 CASSFSGISSYNEQFF TGTGCCAGCAGTTTCTCTGGCATCTCATCCTACAATGAGCAGTTCTTC
TRBJ1-1 once . TRBV3-1/TRBV3-2 CASRSRGESTEAFF TGTGCCAGCAGAAGCAGGGGTGAGTCGACTGAAGCTTTCTTT
TRBJ2-7 . TRBD1 TRBV5-8 CASSHPQGASREQYF TGTGCCAGCAGCCACCCCCAGGGGGCTAGTCGCGAGCAGTACTTC
TRBJ1-2 . TRBD1 TRBV7-2 CASTRDREFRYTF TGTGCCAGCACCCGGGACAGGGAGTTCCGCTACACCTTC
TRBJ1-2 . TRBD1 TRBV5-1 CASSPTGYYGYTF TGCGCCAGCAGCCCGACAGGGTACTATGGCTACACCTTC
TRBJ1-5 . . TRBV28 CASSLRNPRPQHF TGTGCCAGCAGTTTGAGAAATCCCCGGCCCCAGCATTTT
TRBJ1-2 once . TRBV28 CASSLGGIGYTF TGTGCCAGCAGTTTAGGAGGGATTGGCTACACCTTC
TRBJ2-5 . TRBD2 TRBV3-1/TRBV3-2 CASSQDRGLAGAGETQYF TGTGCCAGCAGCCAAGATCGCGGACTAGCGGGAGCTGGGGAGACCCAGTACTTC
TRBJ2-3 once TRBD2 TRBV9 CASSVARGGVDTQYF TGTGCCAGCAGCGTAGCAAGGGGAGGGGTGGATACGCAGTATTTT
TRBJ2-3 . TRBD2 TRBV7-3 CASSLTRLSGGAGDTQYF TGTGCCAGCAGCTTAACGAGGCTGAGCGGGGGAGCAGGCGATACGCAGTATTTT
TRBJ2-1 . TRBD2 TRBV5-6 CASSTFGGRVYNEQFF TGTGCCAGCAGCACTTTCGGCGGGAGAGTCTACAATGAGCAGTTCTTC
TRBJ2-3 . . TRBV15 CATSSHTDTQYF TGTGCCACCAGCTCCCACACAGATACGCAGTATTTT
TRBJ1-4 . TRBD1 TRBV9 CASSASQGANEKLFF TGTGCCAGCAGCGCAAGTCAGGGGGCTAATGAAAAACTGTTTTTT
TRBJ1-2 few . TRBV27 CASSSVLRGDSYGYTF TGTGCCAGCAGTTCGGTCTTGCGGGGCGATAGCTATGGCTACACCTTC
TRBJ2-3 . TRBD2 TRBV5-1 CASKQVAGGLDTQYF TGCGCCAGCAAACAAGTAGCGGGGGGGTTAGATACGCAGTATTTT
TRBJ1-4 . . TRBV3-1/TRBV3-2 CASSQDRKNEKLFF TGTGCCAGCAGCCAAGACCGTAAAAATGAAAAACTGTTTTTT
TRBJ2-1 . . TRBV10-1 CASSESSASGEQFF TGCGCCAGCAGTGAGTCGTCAGCTTCGGGTGAGCAGTTCTTC
TRBJ2-3 . TRBD2 TRBV4-1 CASSQRSGTSGSTDTQYF TGCGCCAGCAGCCAGAGGTCCGGGACTAGCGGGAGCACAGATACGCAGTATTTT
TRBJ2-2 . TRBD2 TRBV7-2 CASSLEAGGSTGELFF TGTGCCAGCAGCTTAGAAGCGGGAGGTAGCACCGGGGAGCTGTTTTTT
TRBJ2-3 . . TRBV11-2 CASSLVPGLTGTDTQYF TGTGCCAGCAGCTTAGTCCCGGGACTAACAGGGACAGATACGCAGTATTTT
TRBJ1-1 . . TRBV14 CASSPTTGMNTEAFF TGTGCCAGCAGCCCTACGACAGGAATGAACACTGAAGCTTTCTTT
TRBJ1-2 . TRBD1 TRBV19 CASRNRDRGFFGDTF TGTGCCAGTAGAAACCGGGACAGGGGGTTTTTTGGGGACACCTTC
TRBJ2-1 once . TRBV29-1 CSVVRGISSYNEQFF TGCAGCGTTGTAAGGGGGATTAGCTCCTACAATGAGCAGTTCTTC
TRBJ1-5 . TRBD1 TRBV12-3/TRBV12-4 CASRRQGVEPQHF TGTGCCAGCAGACGACAGGGGGTTGAGCCCCAGCATTTT
TRBJ2-7 once . TRBV28 CASRGRTYEQYF TGTGCCAGCAGGGGGCGAACCTACGAGCAGTACTTC
TRBJ1-2 . TRBD1 TRBV9 CASSPWDRGPPNYGYTF TGTGCCAGCAGCCCATGGGACAGGGGTCCCCCTAACTATGGCTACACCTTC
TRBJ2-7 . TRBD2 TRBV4-2 CASSSRLAVGGEQYF TGTGCCAGCAGCTCTCGACTAGCAGTGGGAGGTGAGCAGTACTTC
TRBJ2-3 . TRBD2 TRBV15 CATSGGLAGPTDTQYF TGTGCCACCAGCGGAGGACTAGCGGGACCCACAGATACGCAGTATTTT
TRBJ1-5 . . TRBV3-1/TRBV3-2 CASSQDRVQPQHF TGTGCCAGCAGCCAAGATCGGGTTCAGCCCCAGCATTTT
TRBJ1-1 few TRBD1 TRBV7-9 CASSMTGDVEAFF TGTGCCAGCAGCATGACAGGGGATGTTGAAGCTTTCTTT
TRBJ1-5 . . TRBV2 CASSANRVSNQPQHF TGTGCCAGCAGCGCGAACAGGGTGAGCAATCAGCCCCAGCATTTT
TRBJ2-7 . . TRBV11-1 CASSSAVGSYEQYF TGTGCCAGCAGCTCCGCGGTAGGCTCCTACGAGCAGTACTTC